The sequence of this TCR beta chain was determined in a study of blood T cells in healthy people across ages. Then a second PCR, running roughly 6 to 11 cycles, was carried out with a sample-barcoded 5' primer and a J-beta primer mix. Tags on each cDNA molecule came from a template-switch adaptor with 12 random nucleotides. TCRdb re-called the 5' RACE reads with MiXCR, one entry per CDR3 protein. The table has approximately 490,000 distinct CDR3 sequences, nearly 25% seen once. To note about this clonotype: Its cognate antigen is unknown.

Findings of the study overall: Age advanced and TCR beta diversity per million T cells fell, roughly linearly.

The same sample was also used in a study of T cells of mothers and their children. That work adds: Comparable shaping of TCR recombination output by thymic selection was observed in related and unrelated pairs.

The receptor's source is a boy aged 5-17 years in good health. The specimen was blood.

The CDR3 here is CATSPVSQGLNEQFF. DNA for the CDR3: TGTGCCACCAGCCCGGTTAGCCAGGGCCTTAATGAGCAGTTCTTC. The V gene is TRBV2, the J gene TRBJ2-1; perhaps TRBD1 as D (5 bases). Trimming took 10 bases from V and 7 from J, leaving 23 bases between them. Germline values: CDR1 SNHLY, CDR2 FYNNEI. This CDR3 has 15 amino acids. The whole variable domain, remainder taken from reference TRBV2 and TRBJ2-1, is EPEVTQTPSHQVTQMGQEVILRCVPISNHLYFYWYRQILGQKVEFLVSFYNNEISEKSEIFDDQFSVERPDGSNFTLKIRSTKLEDSAMYFCATSPVSQGLNEQFFGPGTRLTVL.